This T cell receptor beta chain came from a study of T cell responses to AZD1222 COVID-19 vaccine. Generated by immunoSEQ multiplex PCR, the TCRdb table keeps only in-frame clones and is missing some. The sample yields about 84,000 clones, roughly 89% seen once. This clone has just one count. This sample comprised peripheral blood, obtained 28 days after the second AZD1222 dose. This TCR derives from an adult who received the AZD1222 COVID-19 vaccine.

As DNA, the CDR3 is TGTGCCAGCAGTGAAAGGGGGACAGGCAGCTCCTATAATTCACCCCTCCACTTT. Residues: CASSERGTGSSYNSPLHF. J is TRBJ1-6 and V is TRBV2; 8 bases are shared with TRBD1. The CDR3 sequence is 18 residues long. V shed 2 bases, J shed 0 bases, and the junction held 6 bases outside the gene matches. Per the germline V gene, CDR1 is SNHLY and CDR2 is FYNNEI.